Detailed here is one T cell receptor (beta chain). Trimming cost V 4 bases and J 0 bases, with 7 bases left between them. This CDR3 is 13 amino acids long. The germline CDR1 and CDR2 sequences are MGHRA and YSYEKL. These data originate in a study of technical replicates of blood from a handful of donors. The assay was immunoSEQ multiplex PCR, and TCRdb's table has in-frame clones only and misses some. The sample includes approximately 73,000 clones, 95% to 98% of them seen just once. V usage is TRBV4-1 and J usage is TRBJ2-7, with a tentative D call TRBD2 (6 bases). The clonotype was recovered from a human donor in good health. The sequencing sample was made of T cells isolated from PBMCs. CDR3 protein: CASSRGGSYEQYF. CDR3 nucleotides: TGCGCCAGCAGCCGGGGAGGCTCCTACGAGCAGTACTTC.